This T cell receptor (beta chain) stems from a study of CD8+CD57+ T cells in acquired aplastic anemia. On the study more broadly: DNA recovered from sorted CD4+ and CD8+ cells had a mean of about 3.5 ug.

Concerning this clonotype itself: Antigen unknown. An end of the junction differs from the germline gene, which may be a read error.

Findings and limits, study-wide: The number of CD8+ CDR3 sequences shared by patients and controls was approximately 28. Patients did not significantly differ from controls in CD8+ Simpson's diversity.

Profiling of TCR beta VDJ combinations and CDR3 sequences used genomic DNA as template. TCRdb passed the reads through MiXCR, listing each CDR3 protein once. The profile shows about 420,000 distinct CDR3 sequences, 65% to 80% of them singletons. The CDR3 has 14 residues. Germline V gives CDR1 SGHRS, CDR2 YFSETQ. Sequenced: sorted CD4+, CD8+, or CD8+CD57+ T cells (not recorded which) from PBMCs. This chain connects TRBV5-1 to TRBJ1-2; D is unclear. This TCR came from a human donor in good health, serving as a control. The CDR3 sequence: CASSELTGMTGHTF. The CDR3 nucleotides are TGCGCCAGCAGCGAACTAACGGGGATGACTGGCCACACCTTC.